This T cell receptor (beta chain) appears in the sequencing data of a study of T cells after yellow fever vaccination. This clonotype was counted many times. Its antigen is currently unknown. Regarding the study as a whole: It was a small share of clonotypes that appeared in both CD4 and CD8 compartments. Weaker, the secondary response peaked sooner, at day 5 versus 15.

TCRdb re-called the 5' RACE reads through MiXCR, storing one row per CDR3 protein. Of 100,000 to 150,000 distinct CDR3 sequences in the sample, 7.4% are singletons; the top ten hold nearly 2.5%. The CDR3 covers 12 residues. The germline V and J ends were trimmed by 4 bases and 5 bases, with 8 bases remaining between them. The germline gives CDR1 SGHTA, CDR2 FQGNSA. Source: CD4+ T cells sorted from PBMCs, taken less than 11 days after the first yellow fever vaccination. The V and J genes are TRBV7-2 and TRBJ2-5; D is undetermined. The receptor's source is a man aged 18 to 29 who received the YFV17D yellow fever vaccine. DNA for the CDR3: TGTGCCAGCAGCTATTTCCTTGAGACCCAGTACTTC. Protein: CASSYFLETQYF.